At least ten counts were recorded for the clone carrying this TCR beta chain. The antigen is not known. Germline loops: CDR1 SGHAT, CDR2 FQNNGV. V shed 3 bases and J 4 bases; nucleotides not matched to a gene: 8. This CDR3 region has 17 residues. The entry originates in a study of T cells in Graves' hyperthyroidism and ophthalmopathy. Study conclusions and caveats: A model built on 13 V-J features separated ophthalmopathy from stable hyperthyroidism.

The TCR beta CDR3 regions underwent amplification using RNA transcripts as the source. In the first-round RT-PCR of the TCR CDR3, the HTBI primer set was used. TCRdb redid the calling of the multiplex PCR reads with MiXCR, one entry per CDR3 protein. The sample lists under 350,000 distinct CDR3 sequences, 18% occurring once. This TCR was sampled from a woman between 50 and 59 years old with Graves' hyperthyroidism. The source material was blood. This chain connects TRBV11-2 to TRBJ2-3; 12 bases map to TRBD2. Here the CDR3 DNA reads TGTGCCAGCAGCTTCACCCCACTAGCGGGAGGTTCAGATACGCAGTATTTT. The encoded protein is CASSFTPLAGGSDTQYF.